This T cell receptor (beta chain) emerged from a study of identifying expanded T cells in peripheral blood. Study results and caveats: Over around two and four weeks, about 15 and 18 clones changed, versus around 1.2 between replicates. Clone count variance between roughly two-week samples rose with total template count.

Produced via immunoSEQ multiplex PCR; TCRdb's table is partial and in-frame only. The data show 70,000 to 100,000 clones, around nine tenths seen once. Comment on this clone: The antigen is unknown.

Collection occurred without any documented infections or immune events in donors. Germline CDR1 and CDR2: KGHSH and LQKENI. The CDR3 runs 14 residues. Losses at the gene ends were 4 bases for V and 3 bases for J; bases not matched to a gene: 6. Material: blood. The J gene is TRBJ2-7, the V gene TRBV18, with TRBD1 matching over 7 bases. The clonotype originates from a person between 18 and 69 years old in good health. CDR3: CASSQGGLFYEQYF. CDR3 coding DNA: TGTGCCAGCTCACAAGGGGGCCTATTCTACGAGCAGTACTTC.